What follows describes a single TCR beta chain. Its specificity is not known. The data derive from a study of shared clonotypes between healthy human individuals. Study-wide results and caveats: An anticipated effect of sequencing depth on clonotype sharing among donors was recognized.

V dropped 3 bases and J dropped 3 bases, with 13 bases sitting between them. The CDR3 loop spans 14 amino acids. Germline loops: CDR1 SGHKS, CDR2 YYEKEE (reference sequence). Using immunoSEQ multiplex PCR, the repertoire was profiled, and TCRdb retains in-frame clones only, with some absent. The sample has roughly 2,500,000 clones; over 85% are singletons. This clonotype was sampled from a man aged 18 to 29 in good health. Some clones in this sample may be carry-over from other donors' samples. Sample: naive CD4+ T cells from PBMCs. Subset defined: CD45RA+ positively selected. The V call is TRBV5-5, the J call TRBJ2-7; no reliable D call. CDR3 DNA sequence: TGTGCCAGCAGCTGGGCTGGGCTGGGCTACGAGCAGTACTTC. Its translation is CASSWAGLGYEQYF.